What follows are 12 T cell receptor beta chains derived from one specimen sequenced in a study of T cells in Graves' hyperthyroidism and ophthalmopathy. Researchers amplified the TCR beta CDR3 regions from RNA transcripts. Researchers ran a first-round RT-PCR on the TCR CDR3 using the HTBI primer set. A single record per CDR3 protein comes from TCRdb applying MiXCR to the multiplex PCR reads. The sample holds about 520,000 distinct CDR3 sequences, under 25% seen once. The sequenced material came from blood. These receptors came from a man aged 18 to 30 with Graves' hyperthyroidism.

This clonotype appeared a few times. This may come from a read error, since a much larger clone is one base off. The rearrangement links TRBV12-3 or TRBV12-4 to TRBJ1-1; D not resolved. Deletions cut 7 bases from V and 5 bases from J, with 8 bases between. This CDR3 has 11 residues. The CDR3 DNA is TGTGCCAGCACCCTAAGGACTGAAGCTTTCTTT. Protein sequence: CASTLRTEAFF.

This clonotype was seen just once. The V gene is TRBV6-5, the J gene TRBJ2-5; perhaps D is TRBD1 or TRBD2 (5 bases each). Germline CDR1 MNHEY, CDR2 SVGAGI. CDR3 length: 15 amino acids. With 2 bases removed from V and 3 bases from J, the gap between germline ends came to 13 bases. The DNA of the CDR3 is TGTGCCAGCAGTTACCTAATCGGGACCAAAGAGACCCAGTACTTC. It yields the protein CASSYLIGTKETQYF.

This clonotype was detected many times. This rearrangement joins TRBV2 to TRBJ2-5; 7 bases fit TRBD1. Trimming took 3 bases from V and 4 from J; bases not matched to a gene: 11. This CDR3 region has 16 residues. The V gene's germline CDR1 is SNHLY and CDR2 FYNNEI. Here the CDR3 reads CASSDAARDSRETQYF. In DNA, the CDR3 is TGTGCCAGCAGTGACGCGGCCCGGGACAGCCGAGAGACCCAGTACTTC.

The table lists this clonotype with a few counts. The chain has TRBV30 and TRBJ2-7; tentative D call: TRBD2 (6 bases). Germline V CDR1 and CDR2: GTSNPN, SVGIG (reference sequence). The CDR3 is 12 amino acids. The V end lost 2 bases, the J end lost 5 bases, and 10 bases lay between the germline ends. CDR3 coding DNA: TGTGCCTGGAGTCCGGCGGGGCACGAGCAGTACTTC. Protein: CAWSPAGHEQYF.

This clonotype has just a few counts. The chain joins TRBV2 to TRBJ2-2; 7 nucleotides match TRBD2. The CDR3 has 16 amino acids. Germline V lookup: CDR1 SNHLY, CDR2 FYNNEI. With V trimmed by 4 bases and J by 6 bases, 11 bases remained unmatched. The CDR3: CASSAMRGGGSGELFF. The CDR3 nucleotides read TGTGCCAGCAGTGCAATGCGGGGCGGGGGATCCGGGGAGCTGTTTTTT.

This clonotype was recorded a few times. The CDR3 loop is CSAFTGGLGTGELFF. The CDR3 DNA reads as TGCAGTGCTTTTACAGGGGGCCTTGGCACCGGGGAGCTGTTTTTT. This rearrangement joins TRBV20-1 to TRBJ2-2; 9 nucleotides line up with TRBD1. Germline CDR1 reads DFQATT; CDR2 reads SNEGSKA (reference sequence). CDR3 length: 15 amino acids. With V trimmed by 5 bases and J by 4 bases, 8 bases remained unmatched.

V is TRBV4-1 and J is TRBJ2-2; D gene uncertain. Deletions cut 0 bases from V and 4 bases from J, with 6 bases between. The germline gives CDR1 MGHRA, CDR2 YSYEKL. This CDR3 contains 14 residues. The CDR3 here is CASSQDMTTGELFF. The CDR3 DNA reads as TGCGCCAGCAGCCAAGATATGACCACCGGGGAGCTGTTTTTT.

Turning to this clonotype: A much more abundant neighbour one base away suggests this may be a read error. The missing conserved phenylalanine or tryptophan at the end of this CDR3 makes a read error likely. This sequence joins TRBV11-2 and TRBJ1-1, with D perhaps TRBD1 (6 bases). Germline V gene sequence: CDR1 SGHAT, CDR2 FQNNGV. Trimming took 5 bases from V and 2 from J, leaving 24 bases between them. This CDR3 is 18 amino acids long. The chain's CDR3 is CASSPGGQRILRNTEAFV. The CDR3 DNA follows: TGTGCCAGCAGCCCCGGGGGGCAGCGTATCCTTCGAAACACTGAAGCTTTCGTT.

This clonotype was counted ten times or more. CDR3 residues: CASSSNRDRGLNQPQHF. CDR3 in DNA: TGTGCCAGCAGTTCCAACCGGGACAGGGGGCTTAATCAGCCCCAGCATTTT. V and J are TRBV12-3 or TRBV12-4 and TRBJ1-5, with 12 bases lining up with TRBD1. CDR3 length: 17 amino acids. V trimming: 4 bases; J trimming: 4 bases; junction bases outside the gene matches: 8.

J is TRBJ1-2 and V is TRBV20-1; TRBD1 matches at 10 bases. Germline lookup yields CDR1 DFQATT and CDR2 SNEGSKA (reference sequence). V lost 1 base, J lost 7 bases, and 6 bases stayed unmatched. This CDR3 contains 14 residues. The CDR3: CSARARDRGGGYTF. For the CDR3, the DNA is TGCAGTGCTAGAGCCCGGGACAGGGGCGGTGGCTACACCTTC.

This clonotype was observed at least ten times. The CDR3 protein is CASSDQGLNTEAFF. DNA for the CDR3: TGTGCCAGCAGTGACCAGGGACTGAACACTGAAGCTTTCTTT. The chain employs TRBV2 and TRBJ1-1; D is possibly TRBD1 (5 bases). The V and J ends lost 3 bases and 0 bases respectively, with 8 bases between them. The CDR3 is 14 amino acids. The germline gives CDR1 SNHLY, CDR2 FYNNEI.

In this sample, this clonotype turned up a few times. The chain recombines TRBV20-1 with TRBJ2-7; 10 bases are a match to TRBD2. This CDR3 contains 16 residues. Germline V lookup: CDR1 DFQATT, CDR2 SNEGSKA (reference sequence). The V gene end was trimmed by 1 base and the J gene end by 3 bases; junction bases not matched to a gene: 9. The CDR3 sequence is CSARALAGPFLYEQYF. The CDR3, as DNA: TGCAGTGCTAGAGCACTAGCGGGGCCTTTCCTCTACGAGCAGTACTTC.